Below are 25 T cell receptor beta chains sequenced from a single sample in a study of CD8 T cells in Susac syndrome (dated by TCRdb to the late 2010s). The protocol used for the library was the immunoSEQ multiplex PCR assay. RNA was extracted with the RNeasy kit and 0.5 to 1 ug was reverse transcribed using random hexamers. The public reads were reprocessed in TCRdb via fastp at Q25 and MiXCR, keeping in-frame beta chains. Entries are consolidated by CDR3 protein sequence, retaining the most common genes and DNA. In this sample the table shows tens of thousands of distinct CDR3 sequences, roughly nine tenths of which occur a single time. 0.5% to 0.65% of the sample comes from the top ten. Sample: CD8+ T cells from PBMCs. Receptors were obtained from a human donor with multiple sclerosis.

The chain recombines TRBV6-1 with TRBJ1-1; no clear D gene. This CDR3 is built from 11 residues. Germline V gives CDR1 MNHNS, CDR2 SASEGT. V was cut by 7 bases and J by 1 base, with 4 bases left in between. CDR3 residues: CASNPNTEAFF. The CDR3 DNA follows: TGTGCCAGCAACCCGAACACTGAAGCTTTCTTT.

The J gene is TRBJ2-1, the V gene TRBV7-2; 8 bases line up with TRBD2. CDR1 and CDR2 (germline): SGHTA, FQGNSA. This CDR3 is 19 amino acids long. Unmatched junction bases numbered 17, after V lost 2 bases and J lost 5 bases. The CDR3 DNA reads TGTGCCAGCAGCTTACTTGGACACTCGGCCCCAGCGGGAGACAATGAGCAGTTCTTC. This translates into CASSLLGHSAPAGDNEQFF.

The chain combines TRBV19 with TRBJ1-1, with D perhaps TRBD1 (5 bases). V was trimmed by 6 bases and J by 1 base, leaving 18 bases between them. Germline-derived CDR1 and CDR2 are LNHDA and SQIVND (reference sequence). The CDR3 runs to 16 residues. The CDR3 loop reads CASRPGTRGANTEAFF. CDR3 DNA: TGTGCCAGTAGACCAGGGACCCGCGGGGCGAACACTGAAGCTTTCTTT.

The chain uses TRBV29-1 and TRBJ2-3; D perhaps matches TRBD2 (5 bases). Trimming took 8 bases from V and 7 from J, leaving 13 bases between them. In germline, CDR1 is SQVTM, CDR2 ANQGSEA. The CDR3 length is 11 residues. CDR3 nucleotide sequence: TGCAGCCTTTCGGGAAAATATACGCAGTATTTT. Translating it yields CSLSGKYTQYF.

The genes are TRBV7-8 and TRBJ2-2; 8 nucleotides match TRBD1. V trimming: 2 bases; J trimming: 4 bases; junction bases outside the gene matches: 12. The germline V gene encodes CDR1 SGHVS and CDR2 FQNEAQ. This CDR3 contains 18 residues. This CDR3 reads CASSLNTRQGRSTGELFF. Here the CDR3 DNA reads TGTGCCAGCAGCTTAAACACCCGACAGGGGAGAAGCACCGGGGAGCTGTTTTTT.

This chain uses TRBV6-1 with TRBJ2-1; D ambiguous. Germline CDR1 is MNHNS and CDR2 is SASEGT. V dropped 6 bases and J dropped 9 bases, with 12 bases sitting between them. The CDR3 covers 12 residues. The CDR3 reads CASSFDFPEQFF. CDR3 DNA sequence: TGTGCCAGCAGCTTCGACTTCCCTGAGCAGTTCTTC.

This rearrangement joins TRBV27 to TRBJ2-7; 8 bases align to TRBD2. CDR1 and CDR2 from the germline V gene are MNHEY and SMNVEV (reference sequence). CDR3 length: 13 residues. J was trimmed by 3 bases and V by 6 bases; bases with no gene match: 4. The CDR3 is CASSLRGDYEQYF. The CDR3 nucleotides read TGTGCCAGCAGCCTGCGGGGGGACTACGAGCAGTACTTC.

V gene TRBV19 combines with J gene TRBJ2-7; no clear D. The CDR3 loop spans 14 amino acids. Germline CDR1 LNHDA, CDR2 SQIVND (reference sequence). The V and J ends lost 5 bases and 4 bases respectively, with 15 bases between them. The CDR3 here is CASSPATTQYEQYF. The CDR3 coding sequence is TGTGCCAGTAGTCCAGCTACCACCCAGTACGAGCAGTACTTC.

The chain employs TRBV24-1 and TRBJ1-1; no clear D. CDR1 and CDR2 (germline): KGHDR, SFDVKD. V lost 7 bases, J lost 11 bases, and 19 bases lay in between. The CDR3 has 13 residues. CDR3: CATRGPDSKGAFF. Written as DNA, the CDR3 is TGTGCCACCAGAGGGCCGGACTCCAAAGGGGCTTTCTTT.

The chain employs TRBV24-1 and TRBJ2-5; 12 bases are shared with TRBD2. CDR1 KGHDR and CDR2 SFDVKD come from the germline V gene. The CDR3 loop spans 16 amino acids. The trim removed 3 bases at V and 1 base at J, leaving 2 bases unmatched. The CDR3 reads CATSDTGLAGQETQYF. CDR3 coding DNA: TGTGCCACCAGTGATACGGGACTAGCGGGCCAAGAGACCCAGTACTTC.

The V and J genes are TRBV5-4 and TRBJ1-2; D is possibly TRBD1 (5 bases). Trimming took 3 bases from V and 11 from J, leaving 14 bases between them. There are 12 residues in the CDR3. The germline V gene encodes CDR1 SGHNT and CDR2 YYREEE (reference sequence). The CDR3 sequence: CASSSPTGGYTF. The CDR3, as DNA: TGTGCCAGCAGCTCCCCCACAGGAGGTTACACCTTC.

This sequence joins TRBV12-3 or TRBV12-4 and TRBJ2-3; a possible D gene is TRBD2 (6 bases). V was pared by 4 bases and J by 2 bases, with 10 bases between. The CDR3 runs 14 residues. CDR3 nucleotides: TGTGCCAGCAGTTCCCGGGGGACCACAGATACGCAGTATTTT. This gives the protein CASSSRGTTDTQYF.

This chain links TRBV7-8 with TRBJ1-1; D gene uncertain. Germline lookup yields CDR1 SGHVS and CDR2 FQNEAQ. The CDR3 is made up of 15 amino acids. Trimming removed 5 bases at V and 6 bases at J, with 19 bases between. The CDR3 coding sequence is TGTGCCAGCAGCCTGGAGTGGACCGGTGGCGCTGAAGCTTTCTTT. Translating it yields CASSLEWTGGAEAFF. The variable domain in full, with the rest retrieved from reference TRBV7-8 and TRBJ1-1, is GAGVSQSPRYKVAKRGQDVALRCDPISGHVSLFWYQQALGQGPEFLTYFQNEAQLDKSGLPSDRFFAERPEGSVSTLKIQRTQQEDSAVYLCASSLEWTGGAEAFFGQGTRLTVV.

The chain is built from TRBV9 and TRBJ2-1; perhaps TRBD2 as D (5 bases). This CDR3 has 14 amino acids. Germline CDR1 reads SGDLS; CDR2 reads YYNGEE. Trimming stripped 4 bases from V and 5 bases from J, with 13 bases between. The CDR3 bases are TGTGCCAGCAGCCCCCGTTGGAGGCACAATGAGCAGTTCTTC. This codes for CASSPRWRHNEQFF.

The gene calls are TRBV3-1 and TRBJ2-7; 12 positions match TRBD2. This CDR3 is built from 16 residues. V was clipped by 3 bases and J by 6 bases; unmatched bases: 9. Germline V gene data show CDR1 as LGHDT and CDR2 as YNNKEL (reference sequence). CDR3 region: CASSQYLAGGLLEQYF. CDR3 coding DNA: TGTGCCAGCAGCCAGTATCTAGCGGGGGGGCTCCTCGAGCAGTACTTC.

V is TRBV12-3 or TRBV12-4 and J is TRBJ2-3, with D tentatively TRBD1 or TRBD2 (5 bases each). V gave up 5 bases and J gave up 0 bases, with 15 bases separating them. The length of the CDR3 is 16 residues. CDR3 region: CASSKLGTASTDTQYF. The CDR3 nucleotides read TGTGCCAGCAGTAAACTCGGGACGGCTAGCACAGATACGCAGTATTTT.

The chain is built from TRBV19 and TRBJ1-5; no firm D call. V lost 3 bases, J lost 2 bases, and 14 bases lay in between. Germline assignment: CDR1 LNHDA and CDR2 SQIVND (reference sequence). The CDR3 contains 16 residues. The CDR3 DNA reads TGTGCCAGTAGTATTGGAGTACCGGGAGGCAATCAGCCCCAGCATTTT. Protein: CASSIGVPGGNQPQHF.

The chain combines TRBV5-6 with TRBJ1-5; no reliable D call. The V gene lost 4 bases and the J gene lost 5 bases, with 7 bases spanning the gap. Germline CDR1 is SGHDT and CDR2 is YYEEEE. The length of the CDR3 is 12 residues. The CDR3 nucleotides read TGTGCCAGCAGCAAAGGACATCAGCCCCAGCATTTT. Its translation is CASSKGHQPQHF.

This clonotype came up once. The V and J genes are TRBV6-2 or TRBV6-3 and TRBJ2-7, with D unresolved. V was cut by 2 bases and J by 1 base, with 9 bases left in between. This CDR3 has 14 amino acids. The germline V gene has CDR1 MNHEY and CDR2 SVGEGT. The CDR3 nucleotides are TGTGCCAGCAGTTACAATCCGGCTTCCTACGAGCAGTACTTC. It specifies CASSYNPASYEQYF.

Here the CDR3 DNA reads TGTGCCAGCAGTTCCTCCCCTGCGGGGTCTCAGCCCCAGCATTTT. It yields the protein CASSSSPAGSQPQHF. V is TRBV6-6 and J is TRBJ1-5; D uncertain. The germline V gene has CDR1 MNHNY and CDR2 SVGAGI (reference sequence). V shed 4 bases and J shed 6 bases, with 16 bases lying between them. The CDR3 extends over 15 amino acids.

The chain links TRBV12-3 or TRBV12-4 to TRBJ2-1; TRBD2 aligns across 7 bases. CDR3 size: 16 residues. Trimming removed 7 bases from V and 2 bases from J; junction bases left unmatched: 11. CDR3 residues: CASIFGGSPPYNEQFF. The CDR3 DNA reads TGTGCCAGCATTTTTGGCGGGAGCCCACCCTACAATGAGCAGTTCTTC.

This chain connects TRBV24-1 to TRBJ2-7; 9 bases agree with TRBD1. Unmatched junction bases numbered 9, after V lost 5 bases and J lost 5 bases. Per the germline V gene, CDR1 is KGHDR and CDR2 is SFDVKD. This CDR3 has 15 amino acids. CDR3 DNA: TGTGCCACCAGTGCTGAGGGACAGGGAATCCACGAGCAGTACTTC. It specifies CATSAEGQGIHEQYF.

This chain uses TRBV14 with TRBJ2-3, with D perhaps matching TRBD1 (6 bases). The V gene lost 0 bases and the J gene lost 3 bases, with 10 bases spanning the gap. In germline, CDR1 is SGHDN, CDR2 FVKESK. The CDR3 is 15 residues long. CDR3 region: CASSQDRGPTDTQYF. DNA of the CDR3: TGTGCCAGCAGCCAAGACAGGGGCCCAACAGATACGCAGTATTTT.

The chain combines TRBV28 with TRBJ2-5, with D possibly being TRBD2 (5 bases). The V end lost 6 bases, the J end lost 7 bases, and 21 bases lay between the germline ends. This CDR3 has 15 residues. CDR1 and CDR2 (germline): MDHEN, SYDVKM. CDR3 sequence: CASSLSISGRGTQYF. The CDR3 bases are TGTGCCAGCAGCTTGTCTATTTCCGGACGGGGGACCCAGTACTTC.

This sequence joins TRBV27 and TRBJ2-1; the match to TRBD2 covers 11 bases. This CDR3 contains 15 residues. J was trimmed by 9 bases and V by 3 bases; bases with no gene match: 7. Per germline, CDR1 MNHEY and CDR2 SMNVEV (reference sequence). The CDR3 loop reads CASSLLGLAGGEQFF. The CDR3 region has the DNA TGTGCCAGCAGTTTGTTGGGGCTAGCGGGAGGTGAGCAGTTCTTC.